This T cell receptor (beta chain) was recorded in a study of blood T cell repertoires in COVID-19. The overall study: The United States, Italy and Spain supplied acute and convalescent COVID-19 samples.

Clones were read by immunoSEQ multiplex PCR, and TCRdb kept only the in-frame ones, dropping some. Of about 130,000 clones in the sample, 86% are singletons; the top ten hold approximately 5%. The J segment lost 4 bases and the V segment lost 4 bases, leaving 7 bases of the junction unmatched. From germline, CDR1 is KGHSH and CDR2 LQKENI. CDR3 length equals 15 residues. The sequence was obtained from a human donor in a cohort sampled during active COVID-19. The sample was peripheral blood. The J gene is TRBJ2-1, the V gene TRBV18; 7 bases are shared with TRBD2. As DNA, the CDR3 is TGTGCCAGCTCACGTAACGGAGCGGGATACAATGAGCAGTTCTTC. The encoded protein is CASSRNGAGYNEQFF.